Listed below are T cell receptor beta chains from one sample, sequenced in a study of graft-versus-host responses after intestinal transplantation. What these receptors recognize is not known. The table came from immunoSEQ multiplex PCR; TCRdb's copy has only in-frame clones and leaves some out. The data hold fewer than 120,000 clones, with around 93% observed a single time. This sample comprised unstimulated CD8+ T cells sorted from spleen or lymph node cells, obtained before intestinal transplant. Receptors were obtained from a human donor who received an intestinal transplant. Both conserved end residues are part of each CDR3. A D gene is named only where the DNA matches it firmly.

DNA | CDR3 | J | D | length | V
TGTGCCAGCAGCCCCTGGGGCGGGAGCTCCTACGAGCAGTACTTC | CASSPWGGSSYEQYF | TRBJ2-7 | TRBD2 | 15 | TRBV11-2
TGCGCCAGCAGCTTGGGCCAGGGGGGCTCTGGAAACACCATATATTTT | CASSLGQGGSGNTIYF | TRBJ1-3 | TRBD1 | 16 | TRBV5-1
TGTGCCAGCAGCCCCGGGCAGGGGACCCAAGAGACCCAGTACTTC | CASSPGQGTQETQYF | TRBJ2-5 | NA | 15 | TRBV6-5
TGTGCCAGCAGCCCCCGTGCCGGCAGGGGTGAGACCCAGTACTTC | CASSPRAGRGETQYF | TRBJ2-5 | NA | 15 | TRBV9
TGTGCCAGCAGTTCCCTTGTGGGAGAAGACTATGGCTACACCTTC | CASSSLVGEDYGYTF | TRBJ1-2 | NA | 15 | TRBV27
TGTGCCAGCAGCCAAGAGGAGGGGGCCAACGTCCTGACTTTC | CASSQEEGANVLTF | TRBJ2-6 | NA | 14 | TRBV4-2
TGTGCCAGCAGTTACAGGATCTACGAGCAGTACTTC | CASSYRIYEQYF | TRBJ2-7 | NA | 12 | TRBV6-5
TGTGCCAGCAGCCATGGTGGCAGGGAGACAGATACGCAGTATTTT | CASSHGGRETDTQYF | TRBJ2-3 | NA | 15 | TRBV7-9
TGTGCCAGCAGGAGAGAGTATGGCTACACCTTC | CASRREYGYTF | TRBJ1-2 | NA | 11 | TRBV5-4
TGTGCCAGCACGACAGGGGGAGGTGAAAAACTGTTTTTT | CASTTGGGEKLFF | TRBJ1-4 | TRBD1 | 13 | TRBV19